A single T cell receptor (beta chain) is shown here with its context. Its target is not known. These data originate in a study of response to subunit inactivated influenza vaccine. Trimming took off 2 bases at V and 1 base at J, with 7 bases between the two ends. This CDR3 region has 13 residues. In germline, CDR1 is DFQATT, CDR2 SNEGSKA (reference sequence). Study conclusions and caveats: After each seasonal influenza vaccination, few new T cells are recruited, the authors suggested.

Each CDR3 protein gets one entry after TCRdb re-called the RT-PCR reads with MiXCR. The table lists roughly 160,000 distinct CDR3 sequences, about a tenth of them singletons. This receptor was obtained from a man aged 45-65 years who received an inactivated influenza vaccine. The material was non-naive T cells sorted from PBMCs, obtained roughly 45 days after vaccination. This chain links TRBV20-1 with TRBJ2-3, with D hard to call. CDR3 residues: CSARSVGTDTQYF. As DNA, the CDR3 is TGCAGTGCTAGATCGGTGGGCACAGATACGCAGTATTTT.